The source of this TCR beta chain is a study of neurological immune-mediated disorders. Overall study context: Among the roughly 35 patients with multiple sclerosis, some 31 were relapsing-remitting, while 3 were secondary progressive.

The time point is: longitudinal time-point 2. Where libraries were unsorted, they were derived from 2 million PBMCs stored at -80 degrees C. Points from the study as a whole: On phylogenetic grouping, the repertoires of 18 of 34 multiple sclerosis patients fell within one related-CDR3 cluster, constituting a possible signature.

5'RACE employing 10-nucleotide random UMIs yielded the cDNA. TCRdb analysed the 5' RACE reads with MiXCR anew, one entry per CDR3 protein. In the table there are tens of thousands of distinct CDR3 sequences, approximately 5.8% of which are singletons. J gave up 1 base and V 6 bases, and 15 bases lay outside the gene matches. The germline CDR1 and CDR2 sequences are DFQATT and SNEGSKA (reference sequence). The CDR3 covers 18 residues. The table lists this clonotype with many counts. Antigen unknown. Sequencing used PBMCs. V and J are TRBV20-1 and TRBJ2-1; 10 bases fit TRBD2. This TCR was sampled from a woman aged 60-75 years with multiple sclerosis. The DNA of the CDR3 is TGCAGTGCCCTGACTCGGGTAGCGGGGGGCCTATCCTACAATGAGCAGTTCTTC. Protein product: CSALTRVAGGLSYNEQFF.